Listed below are T cell receptor beta chains from one sample, sequenced in a study of CD8+ T cells in alopecia areata. Profiling relied on immunoSEQ multiplex PCR, and the TCRdb table lists in-frame clones only, not all of them. This table holds 90,000 to 100,000 clones, 40% to 45% found once. Source material: CD4+ T cells sorted from blood. The receptors here all came from a human donor with alopecia areata. CDR3s include the opening cysteine and the closing phenylalanine or tryptophan. A D gene is named only where the DNA matches it firmly. Expanded clones get a size class; other rows say once, few or many, or leave the size out.

TRBJ2-7,NA,NA,TRBV30,CAWSGASYEQYF,TGTGCCTGGAGCGGGGCCTCCTACGAGCAGTACTTC
TRBJ2-7,NA,few,TRBV14,CASSQVGILREQYF,TGTGCCAGCAGCCAAGTTGGGATCTTACGTGAGCAGTACTTC
TRBJ1-1,NA,NA,TRBV30,CAWEKTMNTEAFF,TGTGCCTGGGAAAAGACCATGAACACTGAAGCTTTCTTT
TRBJ1-1,NA,few,TRBV29-1,CSVENQGRTEAFF,TGCAGCGTTGAAAACCAGGGGAGGACTGAAGCTTTCTTT
TRBJ1-2,TRBD1,NA,TRBV29-1,CSAGTANYGYTF,TGCAGCGCCGGGACAGCAAACTATGGCTACACCTTC
TRBJ2-1,TRBD1,NA,TRBV5-1,CASSPGQGHHNEQFF,TGCGCCAGCAGCCCCGGACAGGGACACCACAATGAGCAGTTCTTC
TRBJ1-6,NA,few,TRBV18,CASSPDNSPLHF,TGTGCCAGCTCACCGGATAATTCACCCCTCCACTTT
TRBJ2-1,TRBD2,NA,TRBV29-1,CSVERTSGGYNEQFF,TGCAGCGTTGAAAGGACTAGCGGGGGATACAATGAGCAGTTCTTC
TRBJ2-4,NA,NA,TRBV7-9,CASSFSDRNIQYF,TGTGCCAGCAGTTTCAGCGACAGAAACATTCAGTACTTC
TRBJ2-7,TRBD2,NA,TRBV15,CATSRVLAGVQIF,TGTGCCACCAGCAGAGTACTAGCGGGCGTTCAGATCTTC
TRBJ2-3,NA,NA,TRBV29-1,CSATAGTSTDTQYF,TGCAGCGCTACAGCGGGCACTAGCACAGATACGCAGTATTTT
TRBJ2-5,TRBD2,few,TRBV29-1,CSVAWFAGVWETQYF,TGCAGCGTTGCGTGGTTTGCGGGAGTATGGGAGACCCAGTACTTC
TRBJ1-5,TRBD1,NA,TRBV28,CASRGQGIGQPQHF,TGTGCCAGCAGGGGACAGGGGATCGGGCAGCCCCAGCATTTT
TRBJ2-7,NA,few,TRBV29-1,CSVGGPGGLTYEQYF,TGCAGCGTTGGAGGCCCCGGTGGGCTAACCTACGAGCAGTACTTC
TRBJ2-1,NA,few,TRBV5-1,CASSVGRNNEQFF,TGCGCCAGCAGCGTGGGAAGAAACAATGAGCAGTTCTTC
TRBJ1-1,TRBD1,NA,TRBV30,CAWSGGNTEAFF,TGTGCCTGGTCAGGGGGGAACACTGAAGCTTTCTTT
TRBJ2-7,NA,NA,TRBV2,CASIRSGRGDEQYF,TGTGCCAGCATAAGAAGCGGGCGAGGGGACGAGCAGTACTTC
TRBJ2-1,TRBD2,many,TRBV14,CASSPLSGGPYNEQFF,TGTGCCAGCAGCCCCCTCAGCGGGGGGCCTTACAATGAGCAGTTCTTC
TRBJ1-5,NA,NA,TRBV4-1,CASSQVDLGLSNQPQHF,TGCGCCAGCAGCCAAGTTGATCTCGGACTTAGCAATCAGCCCCAGCATTTT
TRBJ2-7,NA,NA,TRBV5-1,CASTEGSGSSGYEQYF,TGCGCCAGCACGGAGGGTTCGGGGTCTAGTGGATACGAGCAGTACTTC
TRBJ2-1,TRBD2,few,TRBV30,CAWSAGGRNEQFF,TGTGCCTGGAGTGCGGGGGGGCGCAATGAGCAGTTCTTC
TRBJ2-7,TRBD2,NA,TRBV4-2,CASSSHSGATYEQYF,TGTGCCAGCAGCAGCCATAGCGGGGCAACCTACGAGCAGTACTTC
TRBJ2-7,NA,few,TRBV29-1,CSVTGSYEQYF,TGCAGCGTCACAGGGTCCTACGAGCAGTACTTC
TRBJ1-2,NA,NA,TRBV29-1,CSVGTSGAKRYGYTF,TGCAGCGTCGGGACCTCAGGGGCAAAGAGATATGGCTACACCTTC
TRBJ1-2,TRBD1,NA,TRBV20-1,CSATGQGLGTF,TGCAGTGCTACCGGACAGGGGTTGGGGACCTTC
TRBJ1-5,TRBD1,few,TRBV19,CASTIGQDNQPQHF,TGTGCCAGTACCATAGGACAGGACAATCAGCCCCAGCATTTT
TRBJ2-7,NA,NA,TRBV11-2,CASSTTRSLYEQYF,TGTGCCAGCAGCACTACGCGTAGTCTCTACGAGCAGTACTTC
TRBJ1-2,NA,few,TRBV30,CAWNPAGNYGYTF,TGTGCCTGGAACCCCGCCGGGAACTATGGCTACACCTTC
TRBJ2-7,TRBD1,few,TRBV5-1,CASSSWTGSLVEQYF,TGCGCCAGCAGCTCCTGGACAGGGTCGCTGGTCGAGCAGTACTTC
TRBJ2-7,NA,NA,TRBV7-9,CASSPSGYEQYF,TGTGCCAGCAGCCCCTCCGGGTACGAGCAGTACTTC
TRBJ1-2,NA,NA,TRBV28,CASKSPVNYGYTF,TGTGCCAGCAAATCCCCAGTCAACTATGGCTACACCTTC
TRBJ2-1,TRBD1,NA,TRBV11-2,CASSLANRDRGLSEQFF,TGTGCCAGCAGCTTAGCCAACCGGGACAGGGGCCTTTCTGAGCAGTTCTTC
TRBJ2-1,NA,NA,TRBV30,CAWSVRIGRTNHNEQFF,TGTGCCTGGAGTGTACGAATTGGCAGGACTAACCACAATGAGCAGTTCTTC
TRBJ1-1,NA,few,TRBV29-1,CSVLPRRGNTEAFF,TGCAGCGTTCTCCCTCGCAGGGGCAACACTGAAGCTTTCTTT
TRBJ2-4,TRBD1,NA,TRBV23-1,CASSHPSTGWKNIQYF,TGCGCCAGCAGTCATCCCTCGACAGGGTGGAAAAACATTCAGTACTTC
TRBJ2-3,NA,NA,TRBV25-1,CASSLTESTDTQYF,TGTGCCAGCAGTTTGACGGAGAGCACAGATACGCAGTATTTT
TRBJ1-5,TRBD1,NA,TRBV2,CASSERELTGGGQPQHF,TGTGCCAGCAGCGAAAGGGAACTGACAGGGGGCGGACAGCCCCAGCATTTT
TRBJ2-6,NA,NA,TRBV7-9,CAGSGWVSGANVLTF,TGTGCCGGATCCGGATGGGTTTCTGGGGCCAACGTCCTGACTTTC
TRBJ2-7,NA,few,TRBV5-4,CASSLAGVDEQYF,TGTGCCAGCAGCTTGGCCGGGGTGGACGAGCAGTACTTC
TRBJ2-5,NA,NA,TRBV10-3,CAIRGQETQYF,TGTGCCATCCGGGGGCAAGAGACCCAGTACTTC
TRBJ1-1,NA,NA,TRBV29-1,CSVDRAGTNTEAFF,TGCAGCGTTGATAGGGCAGGGACGAACACTGAAGCTTTCTTT
TRBJ1-2,TRBD1,NA,TRBV10-1,CASSGSRTGGYTF,TGCGCCAGCAGTGGGTCTAGGACAGGGGGCTACACCTTC
TRBJ2-5,NA,NA,TRBV7-9,CASSRGHPRGETQYF,TGTGCCAGCAGCCGAGGACACCCCCGGGGCGAGACCCAGTACTTC
TRBJ2-1,NA,NA,TRBV7-2,CASSLASYNEQFF,TGTGCCAGCAGCTTAGCGAGCTACAATGAGCAGTTCTTC
TRBJ1-5,NA,NA,TRBV14,CASSLGTSPQHF,TGTGCCAGCAGTCTCGGCACCTCGCCCCAGCATTTT
TRBJ2-1,TRBD1,NA,TRBV29-1,CSVESGTGGFF,TGCAGCGTTGAGTCAGGGACAGGGGGGTTCTTC
TRBJ1-5,NA,NA,TRBV10-2,CASRDRGVSNQPQHF,TGCGCCAGCCGCGACCGGGGCGTTAGCAATCAGCCCCAGCATTTT
TRBJ2-7,TRBD2,once,TRBV5-1,CASSWTAGEGYEQYF,TGCGCCAGCAGCTGGACTGCGGGGGAGGGCTACGAGCAGTACTTC
TRBJ1-5,NA,NA,TRBV2,CASSTQQNQPQHF,TGTGCCAGCAGTACACAGCAGAATCAGCCCCAGCATTTT